In this sample, the clone carrying this T cell receptor beta chain turned up once. Its antigen is not known. Germline assignment: CDR1 SGHDT and CDR2 YYEEEE. The V and J ends lost 1 base and 4 bases, in that order; junction bases with no gene match: 8. This CDR3 has 16 residues. This entry belongs to a study of cytomegalovirus exposure and HLA in healthy donors. Notes on the study in general: According to a later analysis, most TCR beta chains associated with CMV appeared HLA-restricted.

Both 60 Vbeta primers and 13 Jbeta primers went into the PCR. Method: immunoSEQ multiplex PCR; TCRdb's copy keeps in-frame clones and lacks some. The top ten clones hold 0.098% of a sample with about 200,000 clones, over 75% of them seen once. Source material: PBMCs. The TCR was taken from a boy younger than 10 in good health and CMV-seronegative. The chain combines TRBV5-6 with TRBJ2-3, with 8 bases identical to TRBD2. The CDR3 nucleotides read TGTGCCAGCAGCTTGTTGTACGGGGGGGCTCCAGATACGCAGTATTTT. This translates into CASSLLYGGAPDTQYF.